These 9 T cell receptor beta chains came from one sample sequenced in a study of blood T cell repertoires in COVID-19 (dated by TCRdb to the early 2020s). Libraries were built with the immunoSEQ multiplex PCR assay. TCRdb carries this immuneACCESS record with in-frame sequences only. Its versions omit some clonotypes, under half of them owing to an unresolved V gene in the studies checked, with the rest unexplained. For this sample the table gives 200,000 to 250,000 clones, of which around 90% were detected only once. The ten largest clones represent roughly 2.6% of the sample. Sequencing was carried out using peripheral blood. These receptors were obtained from a man between 25 and 39 years old with COVID-19, enrolled during active disease.

V is TRBV4-3 and J is TRBJ2-1; no clear D. V lost 1 base and J 0 bases, leaving 7 bases between the germline ends. Germline V gene sequence: CDR1 LGHNA, CDR2 YSLEER. The CDR3 runs to 15 residues. The CDR3 spells CASSQALSSYNEQFF. CDR3 coding DNA: TGCGCCAGCAGCCAAGCACTGAGCTCCTACAATGAGCAGTTCTTC.

The DNA for the CDR3 is TGTGCTAGTGGTTTGCCGTACAGGGTACGTTCTGGAAACACTGAAGCTTTCTTT. Residues: CASGLPYRVRSGNTEAFF. The V and J genes are TRBV12-5 and TRBJ1-1, with D perhaps matching TRBD1 (6 bases). Trimming shortened V by 2 bases and J by 2 bases, and 21 bases separated the two germline ends. The germline CDR1 and CDR2 sequences are LGHNT and FRNRAP. The CDR3 sequence is 18 residues long. Complete variable domain (other parts from reference TRBV12-5 and TRBJ1-1): DARVTQTPRHKVTEMGQEVTMRCQPILGHNTVFWYRQTMMQGLELLAYFRNRAPLDDSGMPKDRFSAEMPDATLATLKIQPSEPRDSAVYFCASGLPYRVRSGNTEAFFGQGTRLTVV.

DNA for the CDR3: TGTGCCAGCAGTTTTACAGGGGGCGTCGGTGGGTATGGCTACACCTTC. This encodes CASSFTGGVGGYGYTF. The gene calls are TRBV6-5 and TRBJ1-2, with 9 bases lining up with TRBD1. CDR3 length: 16 amino acids. V lost 4 bases and J lost 5; bases outside the gene matches: 11. Per germline, CDR1 MNHEY and CDR2 SVGAGI.

This clone was detected once. The gene calls are TRBV30 and TRBJ2-7; TRBD2 aligns across 13 bases. Germline V lookup: CDR1 GTSNPN, CDR2 SVGIG (reference sequence). V was pared by 2 bases and J by 4 bases, with 11 bases of the junction left unmatched. The CDR3 totals 17 residues. CDR3 residues: CAWSRFRTSGSWYEQYF. The CDR3 DNA reads TGTGCCTGGAGTCGTTTCCGGACTAGCGGGAGTTGGTACGAGCAGTACTTC.

This rearrangement joins TRBV18 to TRBJ1-1; D call uncertain. Per the germline V gene, CDR1 is KGHSH and CDR2 is LQKENI. CDR3 size: 15 residues. V gave up 0 bases and J gave up 5 bases, with 13 bases separating them. The CDR3 is CASSPPNKGGTEAFF. As DNA, the CDR3 is TGTGCCAGCTCACCACCGAACAAGGGAGGAACTGAAGCTTTCTTT. The variable domain in full, with the rest retrieved from reference TRBV18 and TRBJ1-1, is NAGVMQNPRHLVRRRGQEARLRCSPMKGHSHVYWYRQLPEEGLKFMVYLQKENIIDESGMPKERFSAEFPKEGPSILRIQQVVRGDSAAYFCASSPPNKGGTEAFFGQGTRLTVV.

The chain combines TRBV15 with TRBJ1-2; the match to TRBD1 covers 7 bases. This CDR3 region has 16 residues. The germline CDR1 and CDR2 sequences are LNHNV and YYDKDF (reference sequence). J lost 6 bases, V lost 4 bases, and 14 bases had no gene match. In DNA form, the CDR3 reads TGTGCCACCAGCACGCGACAGGGCGCCCCGGGTAATGGCTACACCTTC. Its translation is CATSTRQGAPGNGYTF. The full variable domain, its missing parts supplied by reference TRBV15 and TRBJ1-2, is DAMVIQNPRYQVTQFGKPVTLSCSQTLNHNVMYWYQQKSSQAPKLLFHYYDKDFNNEADTPDNFQSRRPNTSFCFLDIRSPGLGDTAMYLCATSTRQGAPGNGYTFGSGTRLTVV.

This clone was seen once. The V call is TRBV7-9, the J call TRBJ1-5, with 7 positions matching TRBD1. Germline V gene data show CDR1 as SEHNR and CDR2 as FQNEAQ (reference sequence). The V and J ends lost 3 bases and 4 bases, in that order; junction bases with no gene match: 3. CDR3 length equals 14 residues. This chain's CDR3 is CASSFRGANQPQHF. In DNA form, the CDR3 reads TGTGCCAGCAGCTTCAGGGGGGCAAATCAGCCCCAGCATTTT.

This chain links TRBV5-4 with TRBJ2-2; TRBD2 agrees at 13 bases. The CDR3 is 16 amino acids. After removal of 1 base from V and 5 bases from J, the junction contained 2 bases not matched to a gene. Germline CDR1 SGHNT, CDR2 YYREEE (reference sequence). The CDR3 DNA is TGTGCCAGCAGCTTGCGGACTAGCGGGAGAACCGGGGAGCTGTTTTTT. Translation: CASSLRTSGRTGELFF.

The V and J genes are TRBV19 and TRBJ1-6; a possible D gene is TRBD1 (5 bases). From germline, CDR1 is LNHDA and CDR2 SQIVND (reference sequence). The ends were cut back, 6 bases at V and 5 bases at J, with 14 bases in the middle. The CDR3 has 15 amino acids. CDR3 protein: CASRTRGDDNSPLHF. The CDR3 DNA reads TGTGCCAGTAGAACTCGGGGGGACGATAATTCACCCCTCCACTTT. The variable domain in full, with the rest retrieved from reference TRBV19 and TRBJ1-6, is DGGITQSPKYLFRKEGQNVTLSCEQNLNHDAMYWYRQDPGQGLRLIYYSQIVNDFQKGDIAEGYSVSREKKESFPLTVTSAQKNPTAFYLCASRTRGDDNSPLHFGNGTRLTVT.